The 24 T cell receptor beta chains presented below share a single source sample, sequenced in a study of blood T cell repertoires in COVID-19. TCRdb keeps only in-frame clones here, not all; method: immunoSEQ multiplex PCR. The sample has about 480,000 clones, nearly 90% seen once; the top ten hold under 2.5%. Material for sequencing was PBMCs or T cells enriched from blood (not recorded which). All receptors come from a woman between 18 and 29 years old with acute COVID-19.

The rearrangement joins TRBV28 to TRBJ1-5, with D perhaps matching TRBD1 (5 bases). Germline V gene data show CDR1 as MDHEN and CDR2 as SYDVKM. Trimming cost V 3 bases and J 6 bases, with 12 bases left between them. The CDR3 has 14 residues. The CDR3 DNA sequence: TGTGCCAGCAGTTTTCTCGGGGGAAGTCAGCCCCAGCATTTT. Protein product: CASSFLGGSQPQHF.

This chain uses TRBV5-1 with TRBJ1-1; D unresolved. The CDR3 is 14 residues long. Germline V gene sequence: CDR1 SGHRS, CDR2 YFSETQ. V was clipped by 0 bases and J by 4 bases, with 10 bases between them. The CDR3 sequence: CASSLVRVSTEAFF. In DNA, the CDR3 is TGCGCCAGCAGCTTGGTCCGGGTTAGCACTGAAGCTTTCTTT.

V gene TRBV7-9 combines with J gene TRBJ1-2, with D maybe TRBD1 (6 bases). The CDR3 is 15 amino acids. The germline V and J ends were trimmed by 5 bases and 8 bases, with 21 bases remaining between them. Germline CDR1 is SEHNR and CDR2 is FQNEAQ (reference sequence). The CDR3 DNA reads TGTGCCAGCAGCACCACGACAGGATTAGTAACCGGCTACACCTTC. Translation gives CASSTTTGLVTGYTF.

The CDR3 sequence is CASSLTPGGRGRYNEQFF. For the CDR3, the DNA is TGTGCCAGCAGCTTAACGCCAGGGGGGCGGGGACGATACAATGAGCAGTTCTTC. V gene TRBV7-3 combines with J gene TRBJ2-1; TRBD1 might be the D (7 bases). Trimming stripped 0 bases from V and 4 bases from J, with 19 bases between. This CDR3 has 18 residues. Germline lookup yields CDR1 SGHTA and CDR2 FQGTGA.

This chain connects TRBV28 to TRBJ1-2; no clear D. The germline V gene encodes CDR1 MDHEN and CDR2 SYDVKM. The CDR3 is made up of 14 amino acids. V was cut by 3 bases and J by 2 bases, with 10 bases left in between. The CDR3 here is CASSFRETNYGYTF. In DNA form, the CDR3 reads TGTGCCAGCAGTTTTAGGGAGACGAACTATGGCTACACCTTC.

V usage is TRBV3-1 (or the pseudogene TRBV3-2) and J usage is TRBJ1-1; 7 nucleotides align to TRBD1. Trimming cost V 2 bases and J 6 bases; bases outside gene matches: 9. Germline V gene lookup returns CDR1 LGHDT and CDR2 YNNKEL (reference sequence). The CDR3 contains 15 residues. The CDR3 DNA follows: TGTGCCAGCAGCCAAAGGGGGCCAACCCTCCCTGAAGCTTTCTTT. It specifies CASSQRGPTLPEAFF.

This clone has only one observation. This sequence joins TRBV7-3 and TRBJ2-6, with D perhaps TRBD1 (5 bases). Trimming left V 1 base short and J 0 bases short, with 13 bases between. CDR1 SGHTA and CDR2 FQGTGA come from the germline V gene. The CDR3 contains 18 residues. The CDR3: CASSLISGLTSGANVLTF. CDR3 nucleotide sequence: TGTGCCAGCAGCTTAATTTCAGGGCTTACCTCTGGGGCCAACGTCCTGACTTTC.

V and J are TRBV27 and TRBJ2-7, with D maybe TRBD2 (5 bases). V was trimmed by 3 bases and J by 4 bases, leaving 10 bases between them. CDR1 is MNHEY, CDR2 SMNVEV, per germline (reference sequence). The length of the CDR3 is 13 residues. The CDR3 region is CASSLARTYEQYF. The DNA of the CDR3 is TGTGCCAGCAGTTTGGCTAGGACTTACGAGCAGTACTTC.

This chain connects TRBV4-1 to TRBJ2-1; D might be TRBD2 (6 bases). V was shortened by 1 base and J by 15 bases, with 16 bases between the two germline ends. The CDR3 runs to 13 residues. In germline, CDR1 is MGHRA, CDR2 YSYEKL. CDR3 protein: CASSQAFSGEVFF. DNA of the CDR3: TGCGCCAGCAGCCAAGCTTTCTCGGGAGAAGTGTTCTTC.

This rearrangement joins TRBV5-1 to TRBJ1-1; no clear D gene. V dropped 4 bases and J dropped 6 bases, with 13 bases sitting between them. The CDR3 covers 13 residues. From germline, CDR1 is SGHRS and CDR2 YFSETQ. CDR3 in amino acids: CASSREGWSEAFF. The CDR3 DNA reads as TGCGCCAGCAGCCGGGAGGGTTGGTCTGAAGCTTTCTTT.

This chain connects TRBV28 to TRBJ1-2; 7 nucleotides agree with TRBD1. The CDR3 spans 14 residues. The germline CDR1 and CDR2 sequences are MDHEN and SYDVKM. With V trimmed by 2 bases and J by 8 bases, 8 bases remained unmatched. CDR3 nucleotide sequence: TGTGCCAGCAGTTTAGGACAGGAGATTATGGGCTACACCTTC. It yields the protein CASSLGQEIMGYTF.

The chain carries TRBV19 and TRBJ2-3, with a possible D match to TRBD2 (5 bases). The V end lost 5 bases, the J end lost 4 bases, and 16 bases lay between the germline ends. CDR1 is LNHDA and CDR2 is SQIVND in the germline V gene (reference sequence). The CDR3 sequence is 15 residues long. CDR3 coding DNA: TGTGCCAGTAGTCCGGGGTCCTCCACGGCAGATACGCAGTATTTT. Amino acid sequence: CASSPGSSTADTQYF.

This sequence joins TRBV11-1 and TRBJ1-6; TRBD1 agrees at 11 bases. There are 16 residues in the CDR3. CDR1 is SGHAT and CDR2 is FQDESV in the germline V gene (reference sequence). V dropped 4 bases and J dropped 8; count of bases not matched to a gene: 7. The CDR3 coding sequence is TGTGCCAGCAGCTCCTCCCGGACAGGGGGCTATTCACCCCTCCACTTT. Translated: CASSSSRTGGYSPLHF. The whole variable domain, remainder taken from reference TRBV11-1 and TRBJ1-6, is EAEVAQSPRYKITEKSQAVAFWCDPISGHATLYWYRQILGQGPELLVQFQDESVVDDSQLPKDRFSAERLKGVDSTLKIQPAELGDSAMYLCASSSSRTGGYSPLHFGNGTRLTVT.

This chain connects TRBV7-2 to TRBJ2-1, with TRBD2 matching over 8 bases. Germline values: CDR1 SGHTA, CDR2 FQGNSA. This CDR3 comprises 14 residues. V was pared by 5 bases and J by 6 bases, with 6 bases of the junction left unmatched. CDR3: CASSLRREGNEQFF. The CDR3 coding sequence is TGTGCCAGCAGCCTACGCCGGGAGGGCAATGAGCAGTTCTTC. The variable domain in full, completed from reference TRBV7-2 and TRBJ2-1, reads GAGVSQSPSNKVTEKGKDVELRCDPISGHTALYWYRQSLGQGLEFLIYFQGNSAPDKSGLPSDRFSAERTGGSVSTLTIQRTQQEDSAVYLCASSLRREGNEQFFGPGTRLTVL.

This clone was seen a single time. The V gene is TRBV5-6, the J gene TRBJ1-6; 7 bases line up with TRBD1. V trimming: 2 bases; J trimming: 5 bases; junction bases outside the gene matches: 1. From germline, CDR1 is SGHDT and CDR2 YYEEEE. This CDR3 spans 14 amino acids. CDR3 in DNA: TGTGCCAGCAGCTTAACAGGGGATAATTCACCCCTCCACTTT. The encoded protein is CASSLTGDNSPLHF.

The rearrangement links TRBV5-1 to TRBJ2-3; D perhaps matches TRBD2 (6 bases). The germline V and J ends were trimmed by 4 bases and 0 bases, with 15 bases remaining between them. The CDR3 runs to 16 residues. Germline assignment: CDR1 SGHRS and CDR2 YFSETQ. CDR3 nucleotide sequence: TGCGCCAGCAGCCCCTGGACTACCTCTAGCACAGATACGCAGTATTTT. Its protein product is CASSPWTTSSTDTQYF. Variable domain in full (rest from reference TRBV5-1 and TRBJ2-3): KAGVTQTPRYLIKTRGQQVTLSCSPISGHRSVSWYQQTPGQGLQFLFEYFSETQRNKGNFPGRFSGRQFSNSRSEMNVSTLELGDSALYLCASSPWTTSSTDTQYFGPGTRLTVL.

A single count supports this clone. The gene calls are TRBV11-2 and TRBJ2-2; TRBD1 agrees at 9 bases. This CDR3 has 17 residues. After removal of 4 bases from V and 2 bases from J, the junction contained 8 bases not matched to a gene. Germline values: CDR1 SGHAT, CDR2 FQNNGV. CDR3 in amino acids: CASSWDRAWDNTGELFF. The CDR3 DNA is TGTGCCAGCAGCTGGGACAGGGCATGGGATAACACCGGGGAGCTGTTTTTT.

This chain uses TRBV27 with TRBJ2-7; 9 nucleotides line up with TRBD1. The germline CDR1 and CDR2 sequences are MNHEY and SMNVEV (reference sequence). The CDR3 totals 14 residues. With V trimmed by 2 bases and J by 8 bases, 7 bases remained unmatched. The CDR3 DNA reads TGTGCCAGCAGTTTAAAGGGACAGGGTTTTAAGCAGTACTTC. Its translation: CASSLKGQGFKQYF.

This clone has just one count. The rearrangement links TRBV29-1 to TRBJ1-1, with 7 bases that match TRBD1. The junction had 5 bases not matched to a gene; V was cut back by 4 bases and J by 0 bases. The CDR3 is 14 residues long. Looked up from germline, CDR1 is SQVTM and CDR2 is ANQGSEA. CDR3 DNA: TGCAGCGTTGCATACAGGGGATTGAACACTGAAGCTTTCTTT. This codes for CSVAYRGLNTEAFF. Together with reference TRBV29-1 and TRBJ1-1, the CDR3 gives the full variable domain: SAVISQKPSRDICQRGTSLTIQCQVDSQVTMMFWYRQQPGQSLTLIATANQGSEATYESGFVIDKFPISRPNLTFSTLTVSNMSPEDSSIYLCSVAYRGLNTEAFFGQGTRLTVV.

This clone turned up a few times. The chain combines TRBV10-3 with TRBJ1-1; 7 bases map to TRBD1. The CDR3 is 14 residues long. Trimming cost V 7 bases and J 3 bases; bases outside gene matches: 8. CDR1 is ENHRY, CDR2 SYGVKD, per germline. CDR3 DNA: TGTGCCATCAACCCGACAGGGCAGGACACTGAAGCTTTCTTT. This translates into CAINPTGQDTEAFF.

The chain uses TRBV9 and TRBJ1-2, with D perhaps TRBD1 (5 bases). The CDR3 has 14 amino acids. CDR1 is SGDLS and CDR2 is YYNGEE in the germline V gene. The V gene lost 0 bases and the J gene lost 5 bases, with 11 bases spanning the gap. Here the CDR3 DNA reads TGTGCCAGCAGCGTAGAAGGGGAAGGGTATGGCTACACCTTC. It translates to CASSVEGEGYGYTF.

The genes are TRBV19 and TRBJ1-5; D remains unclear. Germline CDR1 and CDR2: LNHDA and SQIVND (reference sequence). The CDR3 sequence is 15 residues long. V was shortened by 5 bases and J by 2 bases, with 13 bases between the two germline ends. DNA for the CDR3: TGTGCCAGTAGTGCCGGAGAGGGCGGCAATCAGCCCCAGCATTTT. It specifies CASSAGEGGNQPQHF.

This clone occurred once. The CDR3 is CASSPSGLSYEQYF. The DNA of the CDR3 is TGTGCCAGCAGCCCATCCGGACTATCCTACGAGCAGTACTTC. The chain combines TRBV11-2 with TRBJ2-7; the D gene is possibly TRBD2 (6 bases). The germline V gene has CDR1 SGHAT and CDR2 FQNNGV. The CDR3 runs 14 residues. Trimming shortened V by 5 bases and J by 1 base, and 12 bases separated the two germline ends.

This chain uses TRBV18 with TRBJ1-2; 10 bases align to TRBD1. The CDR3 sequence is 15 residues long. The ends lost 2 bases at V and 4 bases at J; junction bases unmatched: 4. Germline CDR1 and CDR2: KGHSH and LQKENI. The CDR3 nucleotides are TGTGCCAGCTCACCAATCCGGACAGGGGGCTATGGCTACACCTTC. Residues: CASSPIRTGGYGYTF.